This T cell receptor beta chain was found in a study of shared clonotypes between healthy human individuals. Only in-frame clones appear in the TCRdb table, and some are missing; sequencing was by immunoSEQ multiplex PCR. The repertoire holds approximately 2.3 million clones, more than 80% seen once, with 0.3% to 0.4% in the top ten. The sequence was collected from a young man in good health. Some clones in this sample may be carry-over from other donors' samples. Sample: naive CD4+ T cells from PBMCs. Regarding subset: CD45RA+ positively selected.

CDR3 loop: CASSLEVGSSYNEQFF. The CDR3 DNA follows: TGTGCCAGCAGCCTCGAAGTGGGAAGCTCCTACAATGAGCAGTTCTTC. This chain uses TRBV5-6 with TRBJ2-1, with unresolved D. This CDR3 comprises 16 residues. Germline V gives CDR1 SGHDT, CDR2 YYEEEE. Deletions cut 4 bases from V and 0 bases from J, with 14 bases between.